The rows below give T cell receptor beta chains drawn from one sample of a study of T cells in Graves' hyperthyroidism and ophthalmopathy. TCRdb ran MiXCR on the multiplex PCR reads and lists one entry per CDR3 protein. The data contain 540,000 or so distinct CDR3 sequences, around 42% of them singletons. The sequencing input was peripheral blood or thyroid tissue (not recorded which). The source of these receptors is an adult woman with Graves' disease, either hyperthyroidism or ophthalmopathy (not recorded which). Each CDR3 is given with its conserved first and last residue. The order of the fields is J gene, clone size, V gene, D gene, CDR3 protein. A D gene is named only where the DNA matches it firmly. Expanded clones are given a class, and other clones once, few, many or no size at all.

TRBJ1-5,-,TRBV7-2,TRBD1,CASSPIRGQGNQPQHF
TRBJ1-1,-,TRBV20-1,-,CTAEGMSVNTEAFF
TRBJ1-1,many,TRBV9,-,CASSSRSGGGTEAFF
TRBJ1-5,-,TRBV29-1,TRBD1,CSASTGGINQPQHF
TRBJ2-2,-,TRBV9,TRBD2,CASSVTSALRASSTGELFF
TRBJ2-7,-,TRBV20-1,TRBD2,CSAASTSGVTYEQYF
TRBJ1-4,-,TRBV2,-,CASSVSLIRGDEKLFF
TRBJ2-7,many,TRBV12-3/TRBV12-4,-,CASSFGAPSSYEQYF
TRBJ2-2,-,TRBV5-4,TRBD2,CASSNSGTSVTGELFF
TRBJ1-1,-,TRBV2,-,CACSARARDRGGTEAFF
TRBJ2-6,-,TRBV13,TRBD1,CASSGTGDNVLTF
TRBJ1-6,many,TRBV20-1,-,CSARDPLGGSGSPLHF
TRBJ1-1,-,TRBV7-2,-,CACSSVRMNTEAFF
TRBJ1-4,-,TRBV10-3,-,CAISESPQREKLFF
TRBJ2-2,-,TRBV6-4,-,CASSDSNERGRDTGELFF
TRBJ2-3,-,TRBV9,TRBD2,CASSLTSGRGDTQYF
TRBJ1-2,-,TRBV7-2,-,CASSRTGQSNYGYTF
TRBJ2-2,many,TRBV6-1,-,CASSDINTGELFF
TRBJ2-7,few,TRBV20-1,TRBD2,CSAGLAGGNYEQYF
TRBJ2-7,-,TRBV20-1,TRBD2,CSALSGGAYEQYF
TRBJ2-1,-,TRBV7-6,-,CATTPGDYNEQFF
TRBJ2-6,-,TRBV15,-,CATSRLLTF
TRBJ2-2,-,TRBV20-1,-,CSARAGAGTGELFF
TRBJ2-2,many,TRBV29-1,TRBD1,CSVEDGDSTNTGELFF
TRBJ1-1,-,TRBV30,-,CAWKRNTEAFF
TRBJ2-7,many,TRBV10-3,TRBD2,CAISAAGGVSYEQYF
TRBJ2-7,-,TRBV7-2,-,CASSSTVTAYEQYF
TRBJ2-7,-,TRBV2,TRBD2,CASSQTLSGASYEQYF
TRBJ1-1,many,TRBV2,TRBD1,CASSEEAAGGRSFF
TRBJ1-2,few,TRBV10-3,-,CAISEPDTYEVEVNGYTF
TRBJ2-2,-,TRBV28,TRBD2,CASSLVLATNTGELFF
TRBJ1-4,many,TRBV7-8,-,CASSSPELDEKLFF
TRBJ1-5,many,TRBV20-1,TRBD1,CSAKKGTGHNQPQHF
TRBJ2-5,-,TRBV29-1,-,CSVGVGKETQYF
TRBJ2-5,-,TRBV5-1,-,CASRRRSEVGVQETQYF
TRBJ1-2,few,TRBV19,TRBD1,CASRTGTGDGYTF
TRBJ2-2,many,TRBV12-3/TRBV12-4,TRBD2,CASSFELAVDTGELFF
TRBJ1-1,few,TRBV3-1,TRBD1,CASSQETGLSTEAFF
TRBJ1-2,many,TRBV6-1,-,CASPAGLNGYTF
TRBJ2-1,-,TRBV13,TRBD2,CASSGLAGGSDEQFF
TRBJ1-5,-,TRBV6-5,-,CASSRTKIGEINQPQHF
TRBJ2-2,many,TRBV5-1,-,CASSLFAGELFF
TRBJ1-5,-,TRBV2,-,CASSAESGVASNQPQHF
TRBJ2-5,many,TRBV15,-,CATSRVSGLGAETQYF
TRBJ1-2,many,TRBV20-1,-,CSARDLRGSSYGYTF
TRBJ2-5,few,TRBV18,-,CASSPREVAQETQYF
TRBJ2-7,-,TRBV9,TRBD1,CASRLGQGPYEQYF
TRBJ1-1,-,TRBV7-2,-,CASSRKVGGGTEAFF
TRBJ2-4,many,TRBV20-1,-,CSGDVSNIQYF
TRBJ1-3,-,TRBV29-1,-,CSWTDGNTIYF
TRBJ2-5,-,TRBV7-9,-,CASSQRGASGETQYF
TRBJ1-1,many,TRBV28,-,CASSLWMNAFF
TRBJ2-7,-,TRBV2,-,CASRKPGHLTYEQYF
TRBJ2-6,many,TRBV20-1,-,CSASGREGANVLTF
TRBJ1-5,-,TRBV7-2,TRBD1,CASSWDRGNQPQHF
TRBJ1-5,few,TRBV25-1,TRBD1,CASSAVRVAGDRGHAQPQHF
TRBJ1-3,-,TRBV10-3,-,CAISDKLIGNTIYF
TRBJ2-7,-,TRBV4-2,-,CASSGRKYEQYF
TRBJ1-2,many,TRBV20-1,-,CSASLRGGGYTF
TRBJ2-6,-,TRBV10-3,TRBD2,CASLAGGTGLGANVLTF